This T cell receptor beta chain was documented in a study of radiation and T cells in renal cell carcinoma. Time point: blood 4 weeks post-SBRT, at nephrectomy. Treatment: 15 Gy SBRT to primary tumor, nephrectomy 4 weeks later. Nephrectomy followed 15 Gy stereotactic body radiation by 4 weeks. After SBRT, blood was collected at 2 and 4 weeks, plus baseline. This renal cell carcinoma was of the clear cell type. Profiled with immunoSEQ multiplex PCR; TCRdb holds only in-frame clones, not every one. The data contain 130,000 to 150,000 clones, 86% of them singletons. With respect to this clone: Its matching antigen is unknown.

Study observations and caveats: In blood, top tumor clones expanded by 2 weeks, shrinking by 4.

The V and J ends lost 0 bases and 2 bases, in that order; junction bases with no gene match: 5. The germline CDR1 and CDR2 sequences are MGHRA and YSYEKL. The CDR3 is made up of 16 amino acids. Here the sequenced sample was blood, taken from a patient whose treatment included radiotherapy and nephrectomy. This TCR was sampled from a woman in her forties or fifties with renal cell carcinoma. The rearrangement uses TRBV4-1 and TRBJ2-5; 8 nucleotides align to TRBD1. CDR3 amino acids: CASSQEPDRGQETQYF. CDR3 nucleotides: TGCGCCAGCAGCCAAGAACCCGACAGGGGTCAAGAGACCCAGTACTTC.